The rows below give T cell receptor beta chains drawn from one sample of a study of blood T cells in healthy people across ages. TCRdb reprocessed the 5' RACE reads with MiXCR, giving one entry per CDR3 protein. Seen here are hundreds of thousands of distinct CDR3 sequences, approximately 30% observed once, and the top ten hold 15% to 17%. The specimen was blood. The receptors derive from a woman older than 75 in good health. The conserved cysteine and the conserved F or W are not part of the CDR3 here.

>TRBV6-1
ASGGTQHF
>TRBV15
ATRAGSSYNEQY
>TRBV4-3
ASSQDNHQNQPQH
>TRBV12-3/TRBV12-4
ASSLALGGLTDAQY
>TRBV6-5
ASNTGTANNGELF
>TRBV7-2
ASSLTGLPKYGYT
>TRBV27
ASSFSAGSSNQPQH
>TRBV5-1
ASSLSSGGKTNYGYT
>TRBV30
AWSVSRGTEAF
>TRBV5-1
ASSRTAGTSVPDTQY
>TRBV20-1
SASPGGQFYNEQF
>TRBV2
ASSVRTEEQY
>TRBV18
ASSLDRENYGYT
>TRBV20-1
SVEPRVGNEQY
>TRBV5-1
ASSFFSGGASDTQY
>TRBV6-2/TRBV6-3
ASSFLGQAETQF
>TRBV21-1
ANSKAPRDFDYYEQY
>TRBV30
AWSVGPNEKLF
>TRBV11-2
ASSLVPATAPNYGYT
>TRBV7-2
ASSLRGRTSGPQETQY
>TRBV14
ASSIGLAGFDEQF
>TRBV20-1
SARPLDRGGGYT
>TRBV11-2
ASSLGEKLLAGRTDTQY
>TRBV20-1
SASAPGQEAYEQY
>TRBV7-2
ASSPRREQY
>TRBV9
ASSVTAFPNQPQH
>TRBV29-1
SVEGGQGVNTGELF
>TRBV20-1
SARDKTGGYTDTQY
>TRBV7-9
ASSQGRDHYGYT
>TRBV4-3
ASSQEPGADEKLF
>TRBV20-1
SARNWRSYNEQF
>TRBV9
ASSANTGAATGELF
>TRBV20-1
SGNSGLGSETQY
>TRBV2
ASSTTACGEQY
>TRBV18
ASSPPGVTNYGYT